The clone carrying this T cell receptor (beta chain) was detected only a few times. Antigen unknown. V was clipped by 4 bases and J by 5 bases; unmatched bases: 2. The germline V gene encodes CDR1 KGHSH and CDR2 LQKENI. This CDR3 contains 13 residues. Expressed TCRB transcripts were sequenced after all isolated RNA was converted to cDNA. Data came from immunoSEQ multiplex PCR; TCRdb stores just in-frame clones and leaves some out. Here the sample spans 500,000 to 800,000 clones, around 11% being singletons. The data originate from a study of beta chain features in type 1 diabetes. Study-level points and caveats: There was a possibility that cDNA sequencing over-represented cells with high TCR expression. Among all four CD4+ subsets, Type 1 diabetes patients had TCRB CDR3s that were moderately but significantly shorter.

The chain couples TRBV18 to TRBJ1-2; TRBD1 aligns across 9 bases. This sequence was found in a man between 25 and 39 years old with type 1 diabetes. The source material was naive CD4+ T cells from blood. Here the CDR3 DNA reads TGTGCCAGCTCACTGGGACAGGGTTATGGCTACACCTTC. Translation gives CASSLGQGYGYTF.